The 31 T cell receptor beta chains reported below all come from one sample, sequenced in a study of blood T cell repertoires in COVID-19. The method was immunoSEQ multiplex PCR; TCRdb's version includes in-frame clones alone and lacks a portion of them. This table holds approximately 21,000 clones, about 93% found once. Sequencing was performed on peripheral blood. The receptor set was obtained from a human donor in a cohort sampled during active COVID-19.

J is TRBJ1-5 and V is TRBV5-6; D ambiguous. Trimming took 0 bases from V and 2 from J, leaving 15 bases between them. The CDR3 sequence is 17 residues long. CDR1 and CDR2 (germline): SGHDT, YYEEEE. CDR3 in amino acids: CASSLGGIDWGNQPQHF. The CDR3 DNA reads TGTGCCAGCAGCTTGGGCGGGATAGACTGGGGCAATCAGCCCCAGCATTTT.

V is TRBV7-9 and J is TRBJ1-3; D unresolved. Germline assignment: CDR1 SEHNR and CDR2 FQNEAQ (reference sequence). Deletions cut 5 bases from V and 1 base from J, with 9 bases between. CDR3 length equals 14 residues. This CDR3 is CASSTPASGNTIYF. The CDR3 region has the DNA TGTGCCAGCAGCACCCCCGCGTCTGGAAACACCATATATTTT.

The V call is TRBV30, the J call TRBJ1-5; unclear D gene. The V and J ends lost 4 bases and 5 bases respectively, with 12 bases between them. CDR3 length: 13 residues. Germline lookup yields CDR1 GTSNPN and CDR2 SVGIG (reference sequence). CDR3 nucleotide sequence: TGTGCCTGGAACGGAGGACGAGATCAGCCCCAGCATTTT. Residues: CAWNGGRDQPQHF.

The gene calls are TRBV5-4 and TRBJ2-2; the match to TRBD1 covers 8 bases. Germline trimming cut 4 bases from V and 3 bases from J; bases unmatched to any gene: 5. Looked up from germline, CDR1 is SGHNT and CDR2 is YYREEE (reference sequence). The CDR3 spans 15 residues. CDR3 DNA: TGTGCCAGCAGCCCCGGACAGGGATACACCGGGGAGCTGTTTTTT. Residues: CASSPGQGYTGELFF.

This clone occurred once. This chain connects TRBV7-8 to TRBJ1-3; no clear D gene. Trimming shortened V by 5 bases and J by 4 bases, and 12 bases separated the two germline ends. Germline-derived CDR1 and CDR2 are SGHVS and FQNEAQ. The CDR3 runs to 14 residues. The CDR3 coding sequence is TGTGCCAGCAGCCTTGTCCCAGGCGGAAACACCATATATTTT. This codes for CASSLVPGGNTIYF.

This rearrangement joins TRBV7-9 to TRBJ2-1; 9 nucleotides match TRBD2. Germline trimming cut 4 bases from V and 4 bases from J; bases unmatched to any gene: 5. Per germline, CDR1 SEHNR and CDR2 FQNEAQ (reference sequence). CDR3 length equals 15 residues. This CDR3 is CASSSLAGGYNEQFF. CDR3 DNA: TGTGCCAGCAGCTCCCTGGCGGGGGGGTACAATGAGCAGTTCTTC. Combining the CDR3 with reference TRBV7-9 and TRBJ2-1 gives the whole variable domain DTGVSQNPRHKITKRGQNVTFRCDPISEHNRLYWYRQTLGQGPEFLTYFQNEAQLEKSRLLSDRFSAERPKGSFSTLEIQRTEQGDSAMYLCASSSLAGGYNEQFFGPGTRLTVL.

The chain has TRBV7-9 and TRBJ2-7, with D possibly matching TRBD1 (6 bases). The CDR3 runs 15 residues. Trimming removed 0 bases from V and 3 bases from J, with 12 bases in between. Germline lookup yields CDR1 SEHNR and CDR2 FQNEAQ (reference sequence). The CDR3 region is CASSLAGASFYEQYF. The CDR3 nucleotides read TGTGCCAGCAGCTTAGCGGGGGCTAGCTTCTACGAGCAGTACTTC.

The chain joins TRBV29-1 to TRBJ2-7; possibly TRBD2 for D (5 bases). The V end lost 6 bases, the J end lost 1 base, and 10 bases lay between the germline ends. The CDR3 extends over 12 amino acids. The germline V gene encodes CDR1 SQVTM and CDR2 ANQGSEA. CDR3 nucleotide sequence: TGCAGCGTGCGGGCCGGTTCCTACGAGCAGTACTTC. As protein: CSVRAGSYEQYF.

This clone was counted a single time. This chain links TRBV6-1 with TRBJ1-3; TRBD1 is a possible D gene (6 bases). Trimming removed 2 bases from V and 4 bases from J, with 18 bases in between. The CDR3 extends over 17 amino acids. Germline CDR1 is MNHNS and CDR2 is SASEGT. The CDR3 DNA follows: TGTGCCAGCAGTGAATTGGGTCATTCGGGGGGCGGAAACACCATATATTTT. Amino acid sequence: CASSELGHSGGGNTIYF.

This chain uses TRBV19 with TRBJ2-2; TRBD1 matches 7 bases. With V trimmed by 5 bases and J by 1 base, 4 bases remained unmatched. Looked up from germline, CDR1 is LNHDA and CDR2 is SQIVND (reference sequence). The CDR3 is 15 residues long. The DNA for the CDR3 is TGTGCCAGTAGTCGACGGACAGGGAACACCGGGGAGCTGTTTTTT. It specifies CASSRRTGNTGELFF.

This clone was recorded a few times. Here the CDR3 reads CASSLGLKGFGYTF. The CDR3 DNA follows: TGTGCCAGCAGCTTAGGATTGAAGGGGTTCGGCTACACCTTC. The genes are TRBV11-2 and TRBJ1-2, with D tentatively TRBD1 (5 bases). Trimming stripped 1 base from V and 8 bases from J, with 14 bases between. Germline CDR1 reads SGHAT; CDR2 reads FQNNGV. The CDR3 extends over 14 amino acids.

The chain recombines TRBV9 with TRBJ2-6, with D possibly matching TRBD1 (5 bases). This CDR3 contains 16 residues. V lost 4 bases and J lost 4, with 15 bases in between. Germline V CDR1 and CDR2: SGDLS, YYNGEE. The CDR3 protein is CASSLLQGAGANVLTF. CDR3 bases: TGTGCCAGCAGCCTATTGCAGGGCGCCGGGGCCAACGTCCTGACTTTC.

This clone was picked up one time. The chain couples TRBV7-3 to TRBJ2-5; 11 nucleotides align to TRBD2. Losses at the gene ends were 5 bases for V and 5 bases for J; bases not matched to a gene: 4. CDR1 SGHTA and CDR2 FQGTGA come from the germline V gene. The CDR3 runs to 14 residues. For the CDR3, the DNA is TGTGCCAGCAGCCAGACTAGCGGGGTGGAGACCCAGTACTTC. Encoded protein: CASSQTSGVETQYF.

This chain uses TRBV11-2 with TRBJ2-4; weak D call: TRBD2 (5 bases). The CDR3 is 17 residues long. V was clipped by 4 bases and J by 0 bases, with 16 bases between them. Germline CDR1 SGHAT, CDR2 FQNNGV. For the CDR3, the DNA is TGTGCCAGCAGCTCGGAGAGGGCTACGATAGCCAAAAACATTCAGTACTTC. It codes for CASSSERATIAKNIQYF.

This chain links TRBV6-1 with TRBJ1-1; D ambiguous. This CDR3 has 13 residues. Trimming shortened V by 2 bases and J by 10 bases, and 14 bases separated the two germline ends. The V gene's germline CDR1 is MNHNS and CDR2 SASEGT. The CDR3 bases are TGTGCCAGCAGTGAAAGTGGGCCAAGGCGAGCTTTCTTT. This encodes CASSESGPRRAFF.

V gene TRBV28 combines with J gene TRBJ1-3; tentative D call: TRBD1 (6 bases). The CDR3 has 16 amino acids. In germline, CDR1 is MDHEN, CDR2 SYDVKM. Trimming removed 5 bases from V and 0 bases from J, with 14 bases in between. CDR3 sequence: CASSPTGQHSGNTIYF. The CDR3 region has the DNA TGTGCCAGCAGTCCGACGGGACAACACTCTGGAAACACCATATATTTT. Complete variable domain (other parts from reference TRBV28 and TRBJ1-3): DVKVTQSSRYLVKRTGEKVFLECVQDMDHENMFWYRQDPGLGLRLIYFSYDVKMKEKGDIPEGYSVSREKKERFSLILESASTNQTSMYLCASSPTGQHSGNTIYFGEGSWLTVV.

The chain is built from TRBV27 and TRBJ1-2; TRBD1 might be the D (6 bases). V was clipped by 3 bases and J by 8 bases, with 13 bases between them. The CDR3 runs to 13 residues. Germline CDR1 is MNHEY and CDR2 is SMNVEV (reference sequence). The CDR3 sequence is CASSFRGPWGYTF. The CDR3 DNA reads TGTGCCAGCAGTTTCAGGGGTCCTTGGGGCTACACCTTC.

The CDR3 here is CASSQFLFRTGELFF. The CDR3 bases are TGCGCCAGCAGCCAATTCTTGTTTCGCACCGGGGAGCTGTTTTTT. The V gene is TRBV4-3, the J gene TRBJ2-2; D call uncertain. This CDR3 contains 15 residues. Germline loops: CDR1 LGHNA, CDR2 YSLEER. The V gene lost 2 bases and the J gene lost 4 bases, with 11 bases spanning the gap.

J is TRBJ1-2 and V is TRBV5-1; D is possibly TRBD1 (5 bases). The CDR3 runs 14 residues. V was cut by 7 bases and J by 3 bases, with 16 bases left in between. Looked up from germline, CDR1 is SGHRS and CDR2 is YFSETQ. CDR3 protein: CASGMGQQDYGYTF. CDR3 DNA: TGCGCCAGCGGGATGGGGCAGCAGGACTATGGCTACACCTTC.

The chain links TRBV27 to TRBJ2-4; the D gene is possibly TRBD2 (5 bases). Germline loops: CDR1 MNHEY, CDR2 SMNVEV (reference sequence). The CDR3 runs to 12 residues. The V and J ends lost 4 bases and 6 bases respectively, with 7 bases between them. The CDR3 coding sequence is TGTGCCAGCAGTTCCGGAGGAAACATTCAGTACTTC. This translates into CASSSGGNIQYF.

This chain connects TRBV7-3 to TRBJ1-2; 7 bases agree with TRBD1. Germline values: CDR1 SGHTA, CDR2 FQGTGA. With V trimmed by 4 bases and J by 4 bases, 6 bases remained unmatched. The CDR3 is 14 amino acids. This CDR3 reads CASSSTGPSYGYTF. CDR3 nucleotide sequence: TGTGCCAGCAGCTCGACAGGGCCGAGCTATGGCTACACCTTC.

DNA of the CDR3: TGTGCCAGCAGTGGGTCGGGGGGAGTTGGGCAGTACTTC. Its protein product is CASSGSGGVGQYF. The chain couples TRBV2 to TRBJ2-7; 7 bases are shared with TRBD2. Germline trimming cut 4 bases from V and 9 bases from J; bases unmatched to any gene: 9. The CDR3 is 13 amino acids. Germline V gives CDR1 SNHLY, CDR2 FYNNEI. Full variable domain (outside the CDR3, taken from reference TRBV2 and TRBJ2-7): EPEVTQTPSHQVTQMGQEVILRCVPISNHLYFYWYRQILGQKVEFLVSFYNNEISEKSEIFDDQFSVERPDGSNFTLKIRSTKLEDSAMYFCASSGSGGVGQYFGPGTRLTVT.

The V gene is TRBV4-1, the J gene TRBJ1-2; 9 bases fit TRBD1. Germline V lookup: CDR1 MGHRA, CDR2 YSYEKL. Germline trimming cut 0 bases from V and 7 bases from J; bases unmatched to any gene: 6. The CDR3 is 15 amino acids. CDR3 amino acids: CASSQEGQGRGGYTF. Written as DNA, the CDR3 is TGCGCCAGCAGCCAAGAGGGACAGGGTCGGGGTGGCTACACCTTC.

This chain joins TRBV2 and TRBJ2-3; 7 bases are shared with TRBD2. V lost 6 bases and J lost 8; bases outside the gene matches: 5. The CDR3 runs to 12 residues. Germline CDR1 is SNHLY and CDR2 is FYNNEI. The CDR3 bases are TGTGCCAGCAGGAGGGAGCGGGGTACGCAGTATTTT. It specifies CASRRERGTQYF.

The chain employs TRBV7-2 and TRBJ2-7, with D maybe TRBD2 (6 bases). CDR3 length equals 15 residues. V was pared by 5 bases and J by 2 bases, with 16 bases between. Germline-derived CDR1 and CDR2 are SGHTA and FQGNSA. CDR3 amino acids: CASSKYRDSTYEQYF. In DNA, the CDR3 is TGTGCCAGCAGCAAATACCGGGACTCAACCTACGAGCAGTACTTC.

This clone showed up just once. This chain uses TRBV7-2 with TRBJ2-1; D call uncertain. V was trimmed by 0 bases and J by 5 bases, leaving 8 bases between them. Germline loops: CDR1 SGHTA, CDR2 FQGNSA. The CDR3 is made up of 14 amino acids. The CDR3: CASSLAAANNEQFF. The CDR3 DNA reads as TGTGCCAGCAGCTTAGCGGCAGCGAACAATGAGCAGTTCTTC.

The rearrangement links TRBV5-1 to TRBJ1-1; possible D gene TRBD1, 5 bases. Between the trimmed V and J ends, which lost 0 bases and 1 base, there was a span of 7 bases. From germline, CDR1 is SGHRS and CDR2 YFSETQ. This CDR3 is built from 14 residues. The CDR3 coding sequence is TGCGCCAGCAGCTTGGGACAGACGAACACTGAAGCTTTCTTT. As protein: CASSLGQTNTEAFF. The entire variable domain, with the rest obtained from reference TRBV5-1 and TRBJ1-1, is as follows: KAGVTQTPRYLIKTRGQQVTLSCSPISGHRSVSWYQQTPGQGLQFLFEYFSETQRNKGNFPGRFSGRQFSNSRSEMNVSTLELGDSALYLCASSLGQTNTEAFFGQGTRLTVV.

This clone appeared a single time. The rearrangement uses TRBV20-1 and TRBJ2-3; D possibly corresponds to TRBD1 (6 bases). Germline values: CDR1 DFQATT, CDR2 SNEGSKA (reference sequence). The CDR3 spans 15 residues. Trimming took 3 bases from V and 1 from J, leaving 14 bases between them. The CDR3 sequence is CSASLPKGGTDTQYF. The CDR3 DNA is TGCAGTGCTAGTCTGCCGAAGGGGGGCACAGATACGCAGTATTTT.

The chain employs TRBV7-2 and TRBJ1-2; a possible D gene is TRBD1 (5 bases). Germline V gene sequence: CDR1 SGHTA, CDR2 FQGNSA. The CDR3 sequence is 14 residues long. The V end lost 5 bases, the J end lost 3 bases, and 13 bases lay between the germline ends. The CDR3 DNA is TGTGCCAGCAGCCCAAGGGAGGGGTACTATGGCTACACCTTC. This encodes CASSPREGYYGYTF.

The chain combines TRBV6-4 with TRBJ1-1; the match to TRBD1 covers 7 bases. V gave up 5 bases and J gave up 4 bases; unmatched junction bases: 10. Germline V CDR1 and CDR2: MRHNA, SNTAGT. This CDR3 spans 15 amino acids. CDR3 sequence (DNA): TGTGCCAGCAGTACCTCGACAGGGCTGGGCACTGAAGCTTTCTTT. Translated: CASSTSTGLGTEAFF.

The chain uses TRBV6-5 and TRBJ2-5, with TRBD2 identical over 8 bases. CDR3 size: 16 residues. Per germline, CDR1 MNHEY and CDR2 SVGAGI. J gave up 4 bases and V 0 bases, and 7 bases lay outside the gene matches. CDR3 DNA: TGTGCCAGCAGTTACTCGTCGCGCGGGGGGCGAGAGACCCAGTACTTC. It is translated as CASSYSSRGGRETQYF.